Detailed here is one T cell receptor beta chain. Its specificity is unknown. Germline CDR1 is SGHDN and CDR2 is FVKESK. V was pared by 5 bases and J by 4 bases, with 17 bases between. This CDR3 region has 16 residues. This sample is part of a study of cytomegalovirus exposure and HLA in healthy donors. Study-level points and caveats: Later on, an analysis tied about 17,000 TCR beta sequences to HLA alleles at 0.05 false discovery rate. Associated with cytomegalovirus, according to the listing, were 150 to 200 TCR beta chains. Within an earlier analysis, most TCR beta V segments proved productive either about 87% or about 30% of the time.

Amplification used 60 Vbeta primers and 13 Jbeta primers. Some clones are missing from TCRdb's copy, which holds only in-frame ones; the method was immunoSEQ multiplex PCR. The table includes 130,000 or so clones, roughly 80% detected once. The clonotype comes from a man in his forties or fifties in good health and CMV-seronegative. The sample taken for sequencing was PBMCs. This sequence joins TRBV14 and TRBJ2-2; the D gene is possibly TRBD2 (5 bases). CDR3 nucleotide sequence: TGTGCCAGCAGCGAGGGCCCACGGTTCTTCACCGGGGAGCTGTTTTTT. This sequence encodes CASSEGPRFFTGELFF.